A single sample is the source of the 16 T cell receptor beta chains below, sequenced in a study of blood T cell repertoires in COVID-19. The protocol was immunoSEQ multiplex PCR, while the TCRdb copy is restricted to in-frame clones and leaves out a portion. Here the sample spans 200,000 or so clones, roughly 80% being singletons. The specimen sequenced was peripheral blood. Receptor source: a woman aged 80 or older with acute or convalescent COVID-19.

V and J are TRBV18 and TRBJ2-2; TRBD1 matches at 12 bases. The ends lost 3 bases at V and 4 bases at J; junction bases unmatched: 6. The CDR3 contains 17 residues. Germline values: CDR1 KGHSH, CDR2 LQKENI. CDR3 amino acids: CASSPGTGGSRTGELFF. In nucleotides, the CDR3 is TGTGCCAGCTCACCCGGGACAGGGGGCTCGCGCACCGGGGAGCTGTTTTTT. The entire variable domain, with the rest obtained from reference TRBV18 and TRBJ2-2, is as follows: NAGVMQNPRHLVRRRGQEARLRCSPMKGHSHVYWYRQLPEEGLKFMVYLQKENIIDESGMPKERFSAEFPKEGPSILRIQQVVRGDSAAYFCASSPGTGGSRTGELFFGEGSRLTVL.

The CDR3 region has the DNA TGTGCCAGCAGCCCCTCGACAGGGCACGACTTGCCCCAGCATTTT. This sequence encodes CASSPSTGHDLPQHF. The chain employs TRBV6-2 or TRBV6-3 and TRBJ1-5, with TRBD1 matching 7 bases. Unmatched junction bases numbered 14, after V lost 6 bases and J lost 9 bases. This CDR3 is 15 amino acids long. The V gene's germline CDR1 is MNHEY and CDR2 SVGEGT.

The V gene is TRBV14, the J gene TRBJ2-5; TRBD1 matches at 7 bases. Germline CDR1 and CDR2: SGHDN and FVKESK. The CDR3 covers 17 residues. The V segment lost 3 bases and the J segment 2 bases; nucleotides outside the gene matches: 12. The CDR3 loop reads CASSQSYPQGWQETQYF. CDR3 sequence (DNA): TGTGCCAGCAGCCAGAGCTATCCACAGGGGTGGCAAGAGACCCAGTACTTC.

J is TRBJ1-1 and V is TRBV15; D is possibly TRBD1 (5 bases). CDR1 is LNHNV and CDR2 is YYDKDF in the germline V gene (reference sequence). The CDR3 length is 16 residues. V was shortened by 3 bases and J by 3 bases, with 17 bases between the two germline ends. The CDR3 DNA reads as TGTGCCACCAGCAGGGGGCAGGGCCAATCTGACACTGAAGCTTTCTTT. This encodes CATSRGQGQSDTEAFF.

J is TRBJ2-3 and V is TRBV30, with TRBD1 matching 7 bases. Germline trimming cut 2 bases from V and 4 bases from J; bases unmatched to any gene: 6. CDR1 and CDR2 (germline): GTSNPN, SVGIG (reference sequence). This CDR3 has 14 amino acids. The CDR3 loop reads CAWSSGTVPDTQYF. Here the CDR3 DNA reads TGTGCCTGGAGTTCTGGGACAGTCCCAGATACGCAGTATTTT. Full variable domain (rest looked up from reference TRBV30 and TRBJ2-3): SQTIHQWPATLVQPVGSPLSLECTVEGTSNPNLYWYRQAAGRGLQLLFYSVGIGQISSEVPQNLSASRPQDRQFILSSKKLLLSDSGFYLCAWSSGTVPDTQYFGPGTRLTVL.

The gene calls are TRBV6-5 and TRBJ1-1, with 7 positions matching TRBD1. Looked up from germline, CDR1 is MNHEY and CDR2 is SVGAGI. V lost 7 bases, J lost 3 bases, and 5 bases stayed unmatched. The CDR3 contains 13 residues. The CDR3 DNA is TGTGCCAGCACGCTCAGGGGGGACACTGAAGCTTTCTTT. Translation gives CASTLRGDTEAFF.

This rearrangement joins TRBV3-1 (or the pseudogene TRBV3-2) to TRBJ1-2, with a possible D match to TRBD1 (6 bases). CDR3 length: 16 amino acids. CDR1 and CDR2 from the germline V gene are LGHDT and YNNKEL (reference sequence). V gave up 0 bases and J gave up 6 bases, with 17 bases separating them. CDR3 sequence: CASSQEGLIAGDGYTF. In nucleotides, the CDR3 is TGTGCCAGCAGCCAAGAGGGATTAATAGCAGGGGATGGCTACACCTTC.

The V gene is TRBV5-1, the J gene TRBJ1-2, with 10 bases fitting TRBD1. This CDR3 comprises 15 residues. CDR1 is SGHRS, CDR2 YFSETQ, per germline. Trimming at V came to 0 bases and at J to 6 bases, leaving 5 bases not matched to a gene. CDR3 region: CASSLAGTGVDGYTF. The CDR3 DNA follows: TGCGCCAGCAGCTTGGCTGGGACAGGGGTGGATGGCTACACCTTC.

In the case of this clone: At one end the junction does not follow the germline gene, possibly because of a read error. The rearrangement joins TRBV7-7 to TRBJ2-3; 14 nucleotides align to TRBD2. This CDR3 comprises 16 residues. Per germline, CDR1 SSHAT and CDR2 FNYEAQ (reference sequence). The CDR3 bases are TGTGCTAGCAGCGCCGGGACTAGCGGGAGCTGGGATACGCAGTATTTT. Residues: CASSAGTSGSWDTQYF.

This chain joins TRBV11-2 and TRBJ2-2; perhaps TRBD1 as D (5 bases). This CDR3 has 14 residues. V was cut by 3 bases and J by 6 bases, with 11 bases left in between. Germline loops: CDR1 SGHAT, CDR2 FQNNGV. The CDR3 region is CASSLTEYSGELFF. As DNA, the CDR3 is TGTGCCAGCAGCTTGACAGAGTACTCCGGGGAGCTGTTTTTT.

J is TRBJ2-1 and V is TRBV9; 10 nucleotides agree with TRBD2. The CDR3 is 17 residues long. The junction had 10 bases not matched to a gene; V was cut back by 1 base and J by 6 bases. Germline CDR1 and CDR2: SGDLS and YYNGEE. The CDR3 sequence is CASSVSGGGDVINEQFF. In DNA, the CDR3 is TGTGCCAGCAGCGTAAGCGGGGGGGGAGATGTGATCAATGAGCAGTTCTTC.

The chain combines TRBV28 with TRBJ1-2, with D hard to call. Per the germline V gene, CDR1 is MDHEN and CDR2 is SYDVKM. The length of the CDR3 is 16 residues. Trimming pared 3 bases from V and 0 bases from J, leaving 14 bases between. The CDR3 loop reads CASSFQVGGTNYGYTF. For the CDR3, the DNA is TGTGCCAGCAGTTTCCAAGTGGGAGGAACTAACTATGGCTACACCTTC.

The chain couples TRBV7-9 to TRBJ1-2, with D unresolved. Per the germline V gene, CDR1 is SEHNR and CDR2 is FQNEAQ (reference sequence). The CDR3 length is 14 residues. Trimming took 5 bases from V and 4 from J, leaving 14 bases between them. CDR3 loop: CASSPSQVVYGYTF. CDR3 nucleotides: TGTGCCAGCAGCCCGAGCCAAGTGGTCTATGGCTACACCTTC.

The chain is built from TRBV11-2 and TRBJ2-2; D not resolved. In germline, CDR1 is SGHAT, CDR2 FQNNGV. The CDR3 has 12 amino acids. V dropped 2 bases and J dropped 8 bases, with 6 bases sitting between them. CDR3 sequence reads: CASSLSTGELFF. The CDR3 nucleotides are TGTGCCAGCAGCTTAAGTACAGGGGAGCTGTTTTTT.

This chain connects TRBV19 to TRBJ2-6; TRBD1 agrees at 7 bases. CDR3 length: 17 amino acids. Germline V gene data show CDR1 as LNHDA and CDR2 as SQIVND (reference sequence). Trimming took 7 bases from V and 0 from J; bases not matched to a gene: 9. In DNA, the CDR3 is TGTGCCAGTATCGCGGACAGGTCCTTCTCTGGGGCCAACGTCCTGACTTTC. It yields the protein CASIADRSFSGANVLTF.

The chain is built from TRBV29-1 and TRBJ2-5; 8 bases agree with TRBD2. CDR1 is SQVTM and CDR2 is ANQGSEA in the germline V gene. V shed 4 bases, J shed 4 bases, and the junction held 5 bases outside the gene matches. The CDR3 runs to 13 residues. In nucleotides, the CDR3 is TGCAGCGTTGCATCGGGAGGGCGAGAGACCCAGTACTTC. Amino acid sequence: CSVASGGRETQYF. The variable domain in full, with the rest retrieved from reference TRBV29-1 and TRBJ2-5, is SAVISQKPSRDICQRGTSLTIQCQVDSQVTMMFWYRQQPGQSLTLIATANQGSEATYESGFVIDKFPISRPNLTFSTLTVSNMSPEDSSIYLCSVASGGRETQYFGPGTRLLVL.